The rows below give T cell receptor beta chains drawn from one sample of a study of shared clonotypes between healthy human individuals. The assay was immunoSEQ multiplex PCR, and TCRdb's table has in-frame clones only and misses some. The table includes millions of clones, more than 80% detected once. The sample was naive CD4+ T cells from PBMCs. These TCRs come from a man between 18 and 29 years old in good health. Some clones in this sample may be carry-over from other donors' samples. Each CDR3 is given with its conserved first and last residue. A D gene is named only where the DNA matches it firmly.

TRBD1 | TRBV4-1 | CASRRQGPGEKLFF
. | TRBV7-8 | CASSLRLGTEQYF
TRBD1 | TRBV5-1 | CASSLDTGGSYEQYF
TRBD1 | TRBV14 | CASSHDSGTGLYEQYF
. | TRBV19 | CASSIIQRGNEQFF
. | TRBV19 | CARGETEAFF
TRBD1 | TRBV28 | CASSLWGTGGRDTEAFF
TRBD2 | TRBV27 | CASSFSGGTYEQYF
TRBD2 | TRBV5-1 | CASSKGEGTDTQYF
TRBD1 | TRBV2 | CASAREWGTGEGYTF
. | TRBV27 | CASSVDRSASETQYF
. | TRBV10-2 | CASSRPPPRTLSYEQYF
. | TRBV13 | CASSLSGNSNQPQHF
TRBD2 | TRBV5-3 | CARSPGTSGTRASYNEQFF
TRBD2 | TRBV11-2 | CASSPIAGGPSEQYF
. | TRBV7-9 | CASSLTQVAEAFF
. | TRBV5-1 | CASSLDPSMGYTQYF
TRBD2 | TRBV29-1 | CSVKRLAGSSSYNEQFF
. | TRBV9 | CASSRPGLGNTGELFF
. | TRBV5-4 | CASSGVNSYNEQFF
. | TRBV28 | CASSSNQYEQYF
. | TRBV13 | CASSRTGPGHEQYF
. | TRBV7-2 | CASSPSWGYEQYF
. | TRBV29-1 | CSVDSGNTIYF
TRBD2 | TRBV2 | CASSAGRGTDTQYF
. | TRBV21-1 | CASSKRRGWKTQYF
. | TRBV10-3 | CAISEQPVVPLSSGANVLTF
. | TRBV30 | CAWRFVYTEAFF
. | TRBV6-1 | CASIRTLFYGYTF
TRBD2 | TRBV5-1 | CASRPTLAGGSIPSSYNEQFF
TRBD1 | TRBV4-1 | CASSRETGGSYEQYF
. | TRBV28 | CASSLPLGPRVAFF
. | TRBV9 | CASSVGVANYGYTF
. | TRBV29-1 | CSVGTSTDTQYF
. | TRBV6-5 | CASSYGGSGYTF
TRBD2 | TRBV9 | CASSVVPAGRIGELFF
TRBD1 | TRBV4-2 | CASSRQGMNTEAFF
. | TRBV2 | CASSAVPYEQYF
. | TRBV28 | CASNHLRDELFF
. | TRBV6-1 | CASSEDPGGTYNEQFF
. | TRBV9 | CASSVRSRADTQYF
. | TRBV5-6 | CASSLGTDYEQYF
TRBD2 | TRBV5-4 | CASSLDGTSGYEQYF
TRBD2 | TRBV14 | CASSPGGRAYEQYF
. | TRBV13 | CASSLILGEKFF
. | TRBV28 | CASSLYGRRYNEQFF
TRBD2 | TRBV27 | CASSSPGTSGRFFLTGELFF
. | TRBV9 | CASSVGTPRGSGNTIYF
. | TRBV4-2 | CASSPPVQRGTEAFF
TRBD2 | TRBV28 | CASSPPMGGSLVNVSYNEQFF
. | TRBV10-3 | CAISAAGKHGYTF
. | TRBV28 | CASSFSPAGTYGYTF
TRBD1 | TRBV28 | CASSITSTGQGVIQPQHF
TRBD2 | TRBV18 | CASSPRLTSGSHEQYF
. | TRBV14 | CASNSEVTDTQYF
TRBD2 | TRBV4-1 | CASSQAGLAGAEQYF
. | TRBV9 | CASSGGTWRETQYF